The subject of this entry is one TCR beta chain. This entry is derived from a study of cytomegalovirus exposure and HLA in healthy donors. Both 60 Vbeta primers and 13 Jbeta primers went into the PCR. The assay was immunoSEQ multiplex PCR, and TCRdb's table has in-frame clones only and misses some. The sample table sets out around 71,000 clones. This CDR3 spans 19 amino acids. Germline V gene lookup returns CDR1 SGHTA and CDR2 FQGNSA. J gave up 6 bases and V 1 base, and 13 bases lay outside the gene matches. The chain recombines TRBV7-2 with TRBJ2-7; 15 nucleotides line up with TRBD2. This clonotype was sampled from a woman aged 25 to 39 in good health and CMV-seronegative. The sequenced sample consisted of PBMCs. The CDR3 protein is CASSLVGRGTSGGTGEQYF. CDR3 sequence (DNA): TGTGCCAGCAGCTTAGTAGGCAGGGGGACTAGCGGGGGGACGGGCGAGCAGTACTTC.